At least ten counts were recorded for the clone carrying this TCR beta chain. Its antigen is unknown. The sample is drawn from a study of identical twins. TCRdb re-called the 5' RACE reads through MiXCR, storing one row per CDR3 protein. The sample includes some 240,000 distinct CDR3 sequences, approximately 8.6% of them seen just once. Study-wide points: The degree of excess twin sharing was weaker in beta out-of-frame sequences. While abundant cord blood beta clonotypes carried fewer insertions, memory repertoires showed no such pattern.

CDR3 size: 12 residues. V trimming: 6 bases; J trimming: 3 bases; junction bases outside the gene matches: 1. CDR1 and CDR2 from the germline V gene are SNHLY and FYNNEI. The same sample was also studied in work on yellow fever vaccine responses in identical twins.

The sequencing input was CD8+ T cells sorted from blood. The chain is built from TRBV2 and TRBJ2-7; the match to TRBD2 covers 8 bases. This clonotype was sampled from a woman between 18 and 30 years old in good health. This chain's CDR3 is CASRGLGYEQYF. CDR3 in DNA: TGTGCCAGCAGGGGACTAGGCTACGAGCAGTACTTC.